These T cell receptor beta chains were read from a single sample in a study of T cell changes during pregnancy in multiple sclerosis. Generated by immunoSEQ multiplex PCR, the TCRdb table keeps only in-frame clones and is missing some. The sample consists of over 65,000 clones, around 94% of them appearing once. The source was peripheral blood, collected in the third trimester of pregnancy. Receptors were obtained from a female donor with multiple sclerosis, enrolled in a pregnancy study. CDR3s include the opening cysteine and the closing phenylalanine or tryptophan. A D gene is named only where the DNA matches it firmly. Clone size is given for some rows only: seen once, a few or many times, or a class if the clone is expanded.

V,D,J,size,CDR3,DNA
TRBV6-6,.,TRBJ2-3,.,CASGSSPRDTQYF,TGTGCCAGTGGAAGCTCCCCGCGGGATACGCAGTATTTT
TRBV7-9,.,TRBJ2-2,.,CASSLLAGAGASNTGELFF,TGTGCCAGCAGCTTATTGGCGGGCGCGGGGGCTTCGAACACCGGGGAGCTGTTTTTT
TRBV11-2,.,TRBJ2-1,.,CASSSILGWGVREQFF,TGTGCCAGCAGCTCCATCCTAGGGTGGGGGGTAAGGGAGCAGTTCTTC
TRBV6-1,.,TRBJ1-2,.,CASISAFEDGYTF,TGTGCCAGCATCTCCGCCTTCGAGGATGGCTACACCTTC
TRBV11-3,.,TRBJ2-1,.,CASSPRVAGEQFF,TGTGCCAGCAGCCCTCGGGTAGCTGGGGAGCAGTTCTTC
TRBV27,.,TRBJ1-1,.,CASGLSRVTEAFF,TGTGCCAGCGGTCTATCGAGGGTTACTGAAGCTTTCTTT
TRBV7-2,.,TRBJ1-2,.,CASSLLRTASYGYTF,TGTGCCAGCAGCTTACTTCGGACAGCGAGTTATGGCTACACCTTC
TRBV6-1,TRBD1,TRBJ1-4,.,CASGRQGLNEKLFF,TGTGCCAGCGGCCGACAGGGTCTTAATGAAAAACTGTTTTTT
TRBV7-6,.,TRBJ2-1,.,CASGRDMASNEQFF,TGTGCCAGCGGCAGGGACATGGCTAGCAATGAGCAGTTCTTC
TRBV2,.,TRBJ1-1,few,CASRNTTNSEAFF,TGTGCCAGCAGGAACACCACGAACAGTGAAGCTTTCTTT
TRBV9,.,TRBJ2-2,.,CASSVRTAVNTGELFF,TGTGCCAGCAGCGTCCGGACAGCCGTTAACACCGGGGAGCTGTTTTTT
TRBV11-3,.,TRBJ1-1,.,CASSDGGSTEAFF,TGTGCCAGCAGCGACGGGGGGTCGACTGAAGCTTTCTTT
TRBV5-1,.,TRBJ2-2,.,CASSLVGVANTGELFF,TGCGCCAGCAGCTTGGTCGGGGTCGCGAACACCGGGGAGCTGTTTTTT
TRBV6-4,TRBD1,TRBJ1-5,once,CASSEVAGGGQPQHF,TGTGCCAGCAGTGAGGTTGCAGGGGGCGGTCAGCCCCAGCATTTT
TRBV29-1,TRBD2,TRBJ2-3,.,CSIRGVAGANTDTQYF,TGCAGCATCCGCGGGGTAGCGGGGGCCAACACAGATACGCAGTATTTT
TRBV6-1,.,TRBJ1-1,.,CASSDEVAEAFF,TGTGCCAGCAGTGACGAAGTGGCAGAAGCTTTCTTT
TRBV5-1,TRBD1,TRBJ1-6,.,CASSLGAGGASSRTYNSPLHF,TGCGCCAGCAGCTTGGGAGCAGGGGGCGCATCATCGAGGACCTATAATTCACCCCTCCACTTT
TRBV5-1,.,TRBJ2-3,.,CASRGAVSSTDTQYF,TGCGCCAGCAGGGGGGCCGTCTCTAGCACAGATACGCAGTATTTT
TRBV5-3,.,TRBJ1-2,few,CARSKSDRMPLGYTF,TGTGCCAGAAGCAAATCCGACAGGATGCCCCTTGGCTACACCTTC
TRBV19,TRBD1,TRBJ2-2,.,CASSTRTGANTGELFF,TGTGCCAGTAGTACCCGGACAGGGGCTAACACCGGGGAGCTGTTTTTT
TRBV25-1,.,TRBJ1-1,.,CASLGPRGWTEAFF,TGTGCCAGCTTGGGGCCTAGGGGGTGGACTGAAGCTTTCTTT
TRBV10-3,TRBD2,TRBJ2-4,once,CAISALAGTSGGVQYF,TGTGCCATCAGTGCCTTAGCCGGGACTAGCGGGGGGGTTCAGTACTTC
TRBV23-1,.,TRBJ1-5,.,CASSQSLGDLGQPQHF,TGCGCCAGCAGTCAATCGCTAGGGGATCTGGGGCAGCCCCAGCATTTT
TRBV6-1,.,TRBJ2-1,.,CASRRERAYNEQFF,TGTGCCAGCAGGCGGGAAAGGGCCTACAATGAGCAGTTCTTC
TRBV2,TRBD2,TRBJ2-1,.,CASSLTSVEQFF,TGTGCCAGCAGCCTAACTAGCGTTGAGCAGTTCTTC
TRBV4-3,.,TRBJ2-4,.,CASSQGKNSLIQYF,TGCGCCAGCAGCCAAGGAAAGAACTCGCTAATTCAGTACTTC
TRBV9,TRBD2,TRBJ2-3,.,CASSVASGGPSTDTQYF,TGTGCCAGCAGCGTAGCTAGCGGGGGCCCTAGCACAGATACGCAGTATTTT
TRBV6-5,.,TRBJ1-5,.,CASSYRGGNQPQHF,TGTGCCAGCAGTTATCGGGGGGGGAATCAGCCCCAGCATTTT
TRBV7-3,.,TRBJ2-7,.,CASSLGPLWEQYF,TGTGCCAGCAGCTTGGGGCCCCTATGGGAGCAGTACTTC
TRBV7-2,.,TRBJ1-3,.,CASSLEGTPNSGNTIYF,TGTGCCAGCAGCTTAGAAGGGACACCGAACTCTGGAAACACCATATATTTT
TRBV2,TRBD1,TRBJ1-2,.,CASIPEDRGPPGTF,TGTGCCAGCATTCCCGAAGACAGGGGCCCCCCTGGGACCTTC
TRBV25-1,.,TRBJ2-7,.,CASSEVPDYEQYF,TGTGCCAGCAGTGAGGTTCCAGACTACGAGCAGTACTTC
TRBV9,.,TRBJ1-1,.,CASSGRDRQTEAFF,TGTGCCAGCAGCGGTCGAGATCGACAGACTGAAGCTTTCTTT
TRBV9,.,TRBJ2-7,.,CASSVAPRLGEQYF,TGTGCCAGCAGCGTAGCCCCCAGACTAGGCGAGCAGTACTTC
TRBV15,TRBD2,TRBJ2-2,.,CATQAGGTGELFF,TGTGCCACCCAGGCGGGAGGGACCGGGGAGCTGTTTTTT
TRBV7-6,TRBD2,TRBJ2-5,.,CASSLMVASGGQETQYF,TGTGCCAGCAGCTTAATGGTGGCTAGCGGGGGGCAAGAGACCCAGTACTTC
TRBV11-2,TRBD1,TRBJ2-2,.,CASSLDLGTGAGELFF,TGTGCCAGCAGCTTAGACCTCGGGACAGGGGCCGGGGAGCTGTTTTTT
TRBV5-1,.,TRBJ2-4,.,CASSLRQESKNIQYF,TGCGCCAGCAGCCTTAGACAGGAGTCCAAAAACATTCAGTACTTC
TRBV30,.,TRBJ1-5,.,CAWQQGLEPQHF,TGTGCCTGGCAGCAGGGGTTGGAGCCCCAGCATTTT
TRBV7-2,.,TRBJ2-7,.,CASSLERAYEQYF,TGTGCCAGCAGCTTAGAGAGGGCCTACGAGCAGTACTTC
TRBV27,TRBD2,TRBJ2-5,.,CASSPTRLAGQKTQYF,TGTGCCAGCAGCCCCACCCGACTAGCGGGGCAGAAGACCCAGTACTTC
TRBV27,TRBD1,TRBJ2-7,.,CASSWTGPGTYEQYF,TGTGCCAGCAGTTGGACAGGGCCTGGGACCTACGAGCAGTACTTC
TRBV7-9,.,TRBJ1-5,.,CASSLERGSQPQHF,TGTGCCAGCAGCTTAGAAAGGGGGAGCCAGCCCCAGCATTTT
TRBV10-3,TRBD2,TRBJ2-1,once,CAISFSGGDYNEQFF,TGTGCCATCAGTTTTAGCGGGGGGGACTACAATGAGCAGTTCTTC
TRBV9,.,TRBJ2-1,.,CASSLNVGSYNEQFF,TGTGCCAGCAGCCTCAATGTCGGCTCCTACAATGAGCAGTTCTTC
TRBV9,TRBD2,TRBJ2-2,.,CASSVVASGGGTNTGELFF,TGTGCCAGCAGCGTAGTGGCTAGCGGGGGGGGGACGAACACCGGGGAGCTGTTTTTT
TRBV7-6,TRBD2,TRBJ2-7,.,CASSSLLAGGSYEQYF,TGTGCCAGCAGCTCGTTACTAGCGGGGGGATCCTACGAGCAGTACTTC